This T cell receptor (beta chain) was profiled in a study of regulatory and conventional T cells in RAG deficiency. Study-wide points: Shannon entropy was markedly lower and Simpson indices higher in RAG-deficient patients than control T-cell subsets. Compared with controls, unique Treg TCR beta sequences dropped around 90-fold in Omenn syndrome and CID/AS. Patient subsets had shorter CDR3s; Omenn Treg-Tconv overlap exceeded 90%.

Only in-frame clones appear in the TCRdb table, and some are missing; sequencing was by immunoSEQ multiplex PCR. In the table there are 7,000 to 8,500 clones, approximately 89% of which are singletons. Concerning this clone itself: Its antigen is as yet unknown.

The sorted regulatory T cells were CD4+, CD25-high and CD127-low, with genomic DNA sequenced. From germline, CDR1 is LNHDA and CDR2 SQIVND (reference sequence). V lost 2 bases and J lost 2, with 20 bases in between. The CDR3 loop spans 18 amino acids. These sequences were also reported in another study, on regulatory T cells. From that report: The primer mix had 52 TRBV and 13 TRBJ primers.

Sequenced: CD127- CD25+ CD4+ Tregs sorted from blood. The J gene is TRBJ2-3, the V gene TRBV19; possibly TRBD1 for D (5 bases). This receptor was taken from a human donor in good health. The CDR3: CASSIQGGDTLNTDTQYF. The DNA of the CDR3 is TGTGCCAGTAGTATACAGGGCGGAGACACCCTAAACACAGATACGCAGTATTTT.